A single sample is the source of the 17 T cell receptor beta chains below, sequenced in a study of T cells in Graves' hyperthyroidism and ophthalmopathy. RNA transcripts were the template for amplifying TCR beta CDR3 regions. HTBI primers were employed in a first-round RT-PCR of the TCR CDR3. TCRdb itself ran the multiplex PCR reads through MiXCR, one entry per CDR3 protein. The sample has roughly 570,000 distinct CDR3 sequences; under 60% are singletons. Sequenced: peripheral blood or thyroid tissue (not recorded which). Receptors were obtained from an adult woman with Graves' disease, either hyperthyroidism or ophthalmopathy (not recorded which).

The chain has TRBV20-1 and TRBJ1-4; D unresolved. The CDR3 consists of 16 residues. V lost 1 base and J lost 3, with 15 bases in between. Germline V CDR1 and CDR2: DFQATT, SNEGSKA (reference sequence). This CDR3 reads CSARGTGGSSNEKLFF. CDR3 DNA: TGCAGTGCTAGAGGGACCGGCGGCTCTTCTAATGAAAAACTGTTTTTT.

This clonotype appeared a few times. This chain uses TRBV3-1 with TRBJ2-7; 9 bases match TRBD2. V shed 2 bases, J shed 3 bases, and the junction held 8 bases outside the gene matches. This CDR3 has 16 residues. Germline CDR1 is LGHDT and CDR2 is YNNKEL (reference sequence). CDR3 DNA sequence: TGTGCCAGCAGCCAACGGCGTCGCGGGAGGGTCTACGAGCAGTACTTC. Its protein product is CASSQRRRGRVYEQYF.

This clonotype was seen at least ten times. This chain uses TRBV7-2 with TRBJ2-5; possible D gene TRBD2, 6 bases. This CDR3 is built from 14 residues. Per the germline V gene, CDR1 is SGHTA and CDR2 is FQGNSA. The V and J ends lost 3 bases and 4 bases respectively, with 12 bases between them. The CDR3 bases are TGTGCCAGCAGCTTGGGAGGAATAGGAGAGACCCAGTACTTC. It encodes CASSLGGIGETQYF.

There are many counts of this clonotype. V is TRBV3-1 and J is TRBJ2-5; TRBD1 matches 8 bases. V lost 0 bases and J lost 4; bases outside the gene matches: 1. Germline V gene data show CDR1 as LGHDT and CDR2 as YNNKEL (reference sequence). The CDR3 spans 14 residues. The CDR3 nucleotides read TGTGCCAGCAGCCAAGACGACAGGGGAGAGACCCAGTACTTC. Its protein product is CASSQDDRGETQYF.

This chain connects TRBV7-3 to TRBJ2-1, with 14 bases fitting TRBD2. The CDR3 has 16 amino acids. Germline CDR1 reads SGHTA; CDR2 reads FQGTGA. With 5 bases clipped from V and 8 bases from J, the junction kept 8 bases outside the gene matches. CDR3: CASSRTRGLAGDEQFF. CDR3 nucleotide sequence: TGTGCCAGCAGCCGAACCCGGGGACTAGCGGGAGATGAGCAGTTCTTC.

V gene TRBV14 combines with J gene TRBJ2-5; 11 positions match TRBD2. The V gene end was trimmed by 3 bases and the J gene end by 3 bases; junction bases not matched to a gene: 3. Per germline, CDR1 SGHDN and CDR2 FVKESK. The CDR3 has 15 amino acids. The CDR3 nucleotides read TGTGCCAGCAGCCATGCACTAGCGGGAGAAGAGACCCAGTACTTC. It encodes CASSHALAGEETQYF.

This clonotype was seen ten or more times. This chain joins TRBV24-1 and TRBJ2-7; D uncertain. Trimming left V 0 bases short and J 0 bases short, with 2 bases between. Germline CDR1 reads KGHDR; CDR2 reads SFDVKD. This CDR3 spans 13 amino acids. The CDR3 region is CATSDLGSYEQYF. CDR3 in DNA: TGTGCCACCAGTGATTTGGGCTCCTACGAGCAGTACTTC.

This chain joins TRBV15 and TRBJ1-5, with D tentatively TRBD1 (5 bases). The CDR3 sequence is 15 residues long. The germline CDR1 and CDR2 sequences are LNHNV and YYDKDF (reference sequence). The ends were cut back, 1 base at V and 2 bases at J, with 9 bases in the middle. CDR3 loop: CATSRGGRGNQPQHF. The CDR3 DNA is TGTGCCACCAGCAGAGGGGGACGGGGCAATCAGCCCCAGCATTTT. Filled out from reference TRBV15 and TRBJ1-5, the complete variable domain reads DAMVIQNPRYQVTQFGKPVTLSCSQTLNHNVMYWYQQKSSQAPKLLFHYYDKDFNNEADTPDNFQSRRPNTSFCFLDIRSPGLGDTAMYLCATSRGGRGNQPQHFGDGTRLSIL.

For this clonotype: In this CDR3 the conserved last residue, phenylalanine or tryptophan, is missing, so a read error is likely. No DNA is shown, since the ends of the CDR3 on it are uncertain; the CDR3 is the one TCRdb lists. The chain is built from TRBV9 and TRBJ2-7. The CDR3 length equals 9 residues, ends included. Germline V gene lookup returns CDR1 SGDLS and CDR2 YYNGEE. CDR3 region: CASSVRQNT.

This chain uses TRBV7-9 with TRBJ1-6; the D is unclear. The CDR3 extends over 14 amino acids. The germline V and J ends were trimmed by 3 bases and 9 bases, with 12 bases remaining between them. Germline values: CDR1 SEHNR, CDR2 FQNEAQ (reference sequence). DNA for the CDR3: TGTGCCAGCAGCTTCGGACTTCATAGTTCACCCCTCCACTTT. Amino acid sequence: CASSFGLHSSPLHF.

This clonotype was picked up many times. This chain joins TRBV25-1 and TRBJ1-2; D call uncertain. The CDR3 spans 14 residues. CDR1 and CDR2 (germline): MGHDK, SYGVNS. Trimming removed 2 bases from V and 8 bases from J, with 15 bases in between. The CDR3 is CASSEGSGEGGYTF. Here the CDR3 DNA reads TGTGCCAGCAGTGAAGGGTCCGGGGAAGGAGGCTACACCTTC.

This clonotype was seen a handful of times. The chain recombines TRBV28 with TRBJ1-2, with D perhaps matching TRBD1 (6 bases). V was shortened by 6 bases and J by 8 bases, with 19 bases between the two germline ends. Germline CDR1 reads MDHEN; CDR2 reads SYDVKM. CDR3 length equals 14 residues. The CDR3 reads CASSIQGPEKGYTF. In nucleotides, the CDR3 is TGTGCCAGCAGCATACAGGGCCCTGAAAAAGGCTACACCTTC.

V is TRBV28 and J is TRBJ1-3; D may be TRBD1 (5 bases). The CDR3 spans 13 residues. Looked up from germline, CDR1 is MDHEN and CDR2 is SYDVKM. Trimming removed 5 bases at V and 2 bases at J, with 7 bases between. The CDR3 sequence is CASSPGTGNTIYF. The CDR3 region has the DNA TGTGCCAGCAGTCCAGGGACTGGAAACACCATATATTTT.

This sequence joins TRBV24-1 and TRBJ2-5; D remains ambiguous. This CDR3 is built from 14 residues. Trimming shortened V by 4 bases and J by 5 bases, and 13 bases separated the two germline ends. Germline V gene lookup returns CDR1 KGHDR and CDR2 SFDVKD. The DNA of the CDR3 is TGTGCCACCAGTGACTCCGGCACTCGGGAGACCCAGTACTTC. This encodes CATSDSGTRETQYF.

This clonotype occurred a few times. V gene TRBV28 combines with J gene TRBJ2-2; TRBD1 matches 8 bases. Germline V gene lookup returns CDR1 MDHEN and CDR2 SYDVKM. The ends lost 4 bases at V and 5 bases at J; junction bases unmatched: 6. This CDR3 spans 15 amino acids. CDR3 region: CASSWGDRRTGELFF. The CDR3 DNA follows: TGTGCCAGCAGTTGGGGGGACAGGCGGACCGGGGAGCTGTTTTTT.

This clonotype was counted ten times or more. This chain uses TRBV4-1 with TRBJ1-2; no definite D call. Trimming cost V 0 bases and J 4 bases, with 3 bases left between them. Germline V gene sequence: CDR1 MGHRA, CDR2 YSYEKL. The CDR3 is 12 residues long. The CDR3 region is CASSQESYGYTF. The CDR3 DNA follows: TGCGCCAGCAGCCAAGAGTCCTATGGCTACACCTTC.

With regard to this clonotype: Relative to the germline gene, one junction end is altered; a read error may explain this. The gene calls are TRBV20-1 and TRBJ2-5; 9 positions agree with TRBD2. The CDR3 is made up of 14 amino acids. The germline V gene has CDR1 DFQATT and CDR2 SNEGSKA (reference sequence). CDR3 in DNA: TGCAGTGTTAGGTGGACTAGCGAACAAGGGACCCAGTACTTC. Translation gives CSVRWTSEQGTQYF.